Listed here are 10 T cell receptor beta chains from one sample, sequenced in a study of lymphopenia after photon versus proton radiotherapy. Clones were sequenced by immunoSEQ multiplex PCR, and TCRdb holds only the in-frame ones, with some missing. This sample has roughly 25,000 clones; around 85% occur once, and the top ten carry about 5.2%. The sequences come from peripheral blood, collected from a patient treated with photon-based radiotherapy. The origin of the receptors is a man in his thirties or forties with gastric cancer.

The rearrangement links TRBV7-6 to TRBJ2-3; TRBD2 matches 9 bases. V shed 1 base, J shed 2 bases, and the junction held 10 bases outside the gene matches. Germline V lookup: CDR1 SGHVS, CDR2 FNYEAQ. The length of the CDR3 is 18 residues. CDR3 nucleotides: TGTGCCAGCAGCTTAGTAGGGGCTCGCGGGGGGGTCACAGATACGCAGTATTTT. Translating gives CASSLVGARGGVTDTQYF.

The rearrangement uses TRBV6-1 and TRBJ2-7, with a possible D match to TRBD1 (6 bases). Trimming removed 6 bases from V and 3 bases from J, with 18 bases in between. There are 15 residues in the CDR3. Germline V gene data show CDR1 as MNHNS and CDR2 as SASEGT. CDR3 nucleotides: TGTGCCAGCAGAATTGGGACAATCGGTGGCTACGAGCAGTACTTC. It yields the protein CASRIGTIGGYEQYF.

This clone appeared once. This chain joins TRBV4-1 and TRBJ2-5, with TRBD2 matching 9 bases. From germline, CDR1 is MGHRA and CDR2 YSYEKL. The CDR3 runs to 19 residues. V dropped 0 bases and J dropped 4; count of bases not matched to a gene: 15. DNA for the CDR3: TGCGCCAGCAGCCAAGATGAAGGGACTAGCAGGAGGGCATCAGAGACCCAGTACTTC. Translation: CASSQDEGTSRRASETQYF.

V gene TRBV6-9 combines with J gene TRBJ1-2; 7 bases match TRBD1. The CDR3 is made up of 12 amino acids. Germline V gene data show CDR1 as MNHGY and CDR2 as SVAAGI. J was trimmed by 8 bases and V by 5 bases; bases with no gene match: 5. CDR3 sequence (DNA): TGTGCCAGCAGTCCAGGGGGTCTAGGCTACACCTTC. This gives the protein CASSPGGLGYTF.

The chain couples TRBV4-3 to TRBJ2-1; D is unresolved. V was cut by 0 bases and J by 0 bases, with 9 bases left in between. Germline values: CDR1 LGHNA, CDR2 YSLEER. The CDR3 totals 16 residues. Here the CDR3 reads CASSQEGPFSYNEQFF. CDR3 coding DNA: TGCGCCAGCAGCCAAGAAGGCCCCTTCTCCTACAATGAGCAGTTCTTC.

CDR3 nucleotide sequence: TGTGCCAGCACACCAGGGGAGAGTACTGAAGCTTTCTTT. It is translated as CASTPGESTEAFF. This chain joins TRBV6-6 and TRBJ1-1; maybe TRBD1 (6 bases). This CDR3 has 13 amino acids. Looked up from germline, CDR1 is MNHNY and CDR2 is SVGAGI (reference sequence). Trimming took 7 bases from V and 5 from J, leaving 14 bases between them.

The sample holds a few counts of this clone. The chain carries TRBV5-1 and TRBJ1-4; perhaps TRBD1 as D (5 bases). The CDR3 is 13 residues long. Trimming shortened V by 7 bases and J by 8 bases, and 15 bases separated the two germline ends. The germline V gene encodes CDR1 SGHRS and CDR2 YFSETQ. CDR3 DNA: TGCGCCAGCTCGGGGGGGGACCGAGAAAAACTGTTTTTT. Protein product: CASSGGDREKLFF.

This clone was found once. The rearrangement links TRBV18 to TRBJ2-5; a weak D match, TRBD1 (5 bases). V was clipped by 3 bases and J by 5 bases, with 10 bases between them. Germline assignment: CDR1 KGHSH and CDR2 LQKENI. There are 13 residues in the CDR3. CDR3 in DNA: TGTGCCAGCTCACCGACAGATCACGAGACCCAGTACTTC. Its translation is CASSPTDHETQYF.

This rearrangement joins TRBV29-1 to TRBJ1-2, with D perhaps TRBD1 (5 bases). This CDR3 has 13 residues. V dropped 6 bases and J dropped 3 bases, with 14 bases sitting between them. From germline, CDR1 is SQVTM and CDR2 ANQGSEA. This chain's CDR3 is CSVQGELYYGYTF. The DNA for the CDR3 is TGCAGCGTCCAGGGCGAACTCTACTATGGCTACACCTTC.

The rearrangement uses TRBV19 and TRBJ2-3, with D perhaps given as TRBD1 or TRBD2 (6 bases each). The CDR3 runs to 16 residues. The V and J ends lost 3 bases and 2 bases respectively, with 15 bases between them. Germline CDR1 LNHDA, CDR2 SQIVND (reference sequence). The CDR3 here is CASSIGGPGLTDTQYF. CDR3 bases: TGTGCCAGTAGTATTGGGGGGCCGGGGCTCACAGATACGCAGTATTTT.